The rows below give T cell receptor beta chains drawn from one sample of a study of blood T cells in healthy people across ages. TCRdb re-analysed the 5' RACE reads in MiXCR, keeping a single row per CDR3 protein. The sample lists some 1.1 million distinct CDR3 sequences, approximately 38% occurring once. The sample comprised blood. These receptors originate from a man aged 18 to 30 in good health. Each CDR3 is given with its conserved first and last residue. Each record gives: clone size, D gene, V gene, J gene, CDR3 DNA, CDR3 protein. The D gene is left open where the match is weak. Size values are once, few and many counts, or a class for expanded clones, and some rows have none.

many	TRBD1	TRBV10-3	TRBJ1-4	TGTGCCATCAGTGAGTCGCCTGCAGGGGGAAATGAAAAACTGTTTTTT	CAISESPAGGNEKLFF
.	TRBD1	TRBV7-2	TRBJ1-1	TGTGCCAGCAGCTTAGGGGACAGGGGGCGGCGTGCTGAAGCTTTCTTT	CASSLGDRGRRAEAFF
few	.	TRBV6-2/TRBV6-3	TRBJ1-2	TGTGCCAGCAGTCCCCACCCTCGACAGCTCTCCTATGGCTACACCTTC	CASSPHPRQLSYGYTF
.	TRBD1	TRBV9	TRBJ2-1	TGTGCCAGCAGCACGTCACAGGGGGCGATCAATGAGCAGTTCTTC	CASSTSQGAINEQFF
many	.	TRBV25-1	TRBJ2-3	TGTGCCAGCTCCATGGGGGATACGCAGTATTTT	CASSMGDTQYF
.	.	TRBV6-6	TRBJ1-4	TGTGCCAGCAGTTACTCTCTGGAGGAAAAACTGTTTTTT	CASSYSLEEKLFF
few	TRBD2	TRBV14	TRBJ2-1	TGTGCCAGCAGCCGAGAGACTAGCGGTACCTACAATGAGCAGTTCTTC	CASSRETSGTYNEQFF
.	TRBD2	TRBV4-3	TRBJ2-3	TGCACCAGCAGCACTGGGCTAGCGGGAATAGATACGCAGTATTTT	CTSSTGLAGIDTQYF
.	.	TRBV24-1	TRBJ2-3	TGTGCCACCAGTTCAAGGAGGACAGTCAGCACAGATACGCAGTATTTT	CATSSRRTVSTDTQYF
.	TRBD2	TRBV20-1	TRBJ2-1	TGCAGTGGGAAGGCTGGGGGGGGCAATGAGCAGTTCTTC	CSGKAGGGNEQFF
few	.	TRBV6-2/TRBV6-3	TRBJ2-3	TGTGCCAGCAGTTACGGGGCGGACACAGATACGCAGTATTTT	CASSYGADTDTQYF
.	TRBD1	TRBV7-3	TRBJ1-5	TGTGCCAGCAGCAAGGGACAGGGGGGACCCCAGCATTTT	CASSKGQGGPQHF
.	.	TRBV7-9	TRBJ2-3	TGTGCCAGCAGCTACGGGCATACGCAGTATTTT	CASSYGHTQYF
few	TRBD1	TRBV5-1	TRBJ2-2	TGCGCCAGCAGCATCCGGGACAGGGGGTCCGGGGAGCTGTTTTTT	CASSIRDRGSGELFF
.	.	TRBV21-1	TRBJ2-2	TGTGCCAGCAGCAATAGGTCACAGGGGAACACCGGGGAGCTGTTTTTT	CASSNRSQGNTGELFF
.	TRBD1	TRBV4-3	TRBJ2-1	TGCGCCAGCAGCGGCCAGGGGGCCTCCTACAATGAGCAGTTCTTC	CASSGQGASYNEQFF
.	.	TRBV4-3	TRBJ1-4	TGCGCCAGCAGCCAAGCTAACGGGGTGGTGGGAACTAATGAAAAACTGTTTTTT	CASSQANGVVGTNEKLFF
few	.	TRBV12-3/TRBV12-4	TRBJ2-1	TGTGCCAGCAGTTTGCCCCGGTTGAATGAGCAGTTCTTC	CASSLPRLNEQFF
few	.	TRBV5-1	TRBJ1-5	TGCGCCAGCAGCTTGGACGGGGGAGATCAGCCCCAGCATTTT	CASSLDGGDQPQHF
.	TRBD1	TRBV4-1	TRBJ2-3	TGCGCCAGCAGCCAAGATAGGCAGACAGGGAAGATAGATACGCAGTATTTT	CASSQDRQTGKIDTQYF
.	.	TRBV7-9	TRBJ1-2	TGTGCCAGCAGCGCCTGGAGAGGGAGTGACGACTATGGCTACACCTTC	CASSAWRGSDDYGYTF
.	.	TRBV7-2	TRBJ1-2	TGTGCCAGCAGCTCAGAAGAGTTAAACTATGGCTACACCTTC	CASSSEELNYGYTF
.	TRBD2	TRBV20-1	TRBJ2-2	TGCAGTGCTAGATGGCTAGCGGGGGGCGGGGAGCTGTTTTTT	CSARWLAGGGELFF
.	TRBD1	TRBV4-1	TRBJ1-4	TGCGCCAGCAGTGACAGGGGGCCTGAAAAACTGTTTTTT	CASSDRGPEKLFF
.	.	TRBV12-3/TRBV12-4	TRBJ1-6	TGTGCCAGCAGTTTAGTACAGAATTCACCCCTCCACTTT	CASSLVQNSPLHF
few	.	TRBV7-2	TRBJ2-5	TGTGCCAGCAGCTTAGCGCCTGAGTTACAAGAGACCCAGTACTTC	CASSLAPELQETQYF
few	.	TRBV4-1	TRBJ2-3	TGCGCCAGCAGCCAAGATCGGACAGACTTCACAGATACGCAGTATTTT	CASSQDRTDFTDTQYF
.	.	TRBV7-2	TRBJ2-7	TGTGCCAGCAGATGGAAAGTAGATTACGAGCAGTACTTC	CASRWKVDYEQYF
.	.	TRBV4-2	TRBJ1-2	TGTGCCAGCAGCCAAGTCGACCCCCGGGATGGCTACACCTTC	CASSQVDPRDGYTF
.	TRBD2	TRBV27	TRBJ2-2	TGTGCCAGCAGTTTATGGCTAGCGGGGGAGAACACCGGGGAGCTGTTTTTT	CASSLWLAGENTGELFF
few	TRBD1	TRBV4-1	TRBJ2-1	TGCGCCAGCAGCCAAGTGTTGGGGACAGGGTCGACTGAGCAGTTCTTC	CASSQVLGTGSTEQFF
few	TRBD1	TRBV6-1	TRBJ1-6	TGTGCCAGCAGTACCCACTCAGGGGGCTCCTATAATTCACCCCTCCACTTT	CASSTHSGGSYNSPLHF
.	.	TRBV6-2/TRBV6-3	TRBJ2-7	TGTGCCAGCAGTTACTCTTGGGCGGAGGCACCCTCCTACAATGAGCAGTACTTC	CASSYSWAEAPSYNEQYF
.	.	TRBV12-3/TRBV12-4	TRBJ2-7	TGTGCCAGCAGTTTTCCTCTAACTTCCTACAATGAGCAGTACTTC	CASSFPLTSYNEQYF
.	TRBD2	TRBV9	TRBJ2-2	TGTGCCAGCAGCGTACGTACAATAGCGGGGGGAACCGGGGAGCTGTTTTTT	CASSVRTIAGGTGELFF
few	.	TRBV7-7	TRBJ2-1	TGTGCTAGCAGCTTAGGGGGGAGAGATGAGCAGTTCTTC	CASSLGGRDEQFF
.	.	TRBV28	TRBJ1-1	TGTGCCAGCAGCCCGGGGGGCAAGGAGAACACTGTAGCTTTCTTT	CASSPGGKENTVAFF
few	.	TRBV6-6	TRBJ1-1	TGTGCCAGCAGTTACAGCATGGGTGAAGCTTTCTTT	CASSYSMGEAFF